The next 22 T cell receptor beta chains were all read from a single sample in a study of a mutant IDH1 vaccine in newly diagnosed glioma. These receptors have no known antigen. The time point was: week 35, safety follow-up. What each vaccine dose contained was 300 ug of mutant IDH1 20-mer peptide, accompanied by topical imiquimod. The repertoire was sequenced with immunoSEQ multiplex PCR; TCRdb's copy has only in-frame clones and lacks some. There are more than 40,000 clones in the sample; more than 70% occur only once, and 4.5% to 6% lies in the top ten. This material consisted of PBMCs, taken from a glioma patient whose treatment included an IDH1 peptide vaccine. The receptors shown here come from a woman aged 35 to 49 with glioma.

This chain joins TRBV18 and TRBJ1-5; 7 bases align to TRBD1. This CDR3 contains 15 residues. The junction had 6 bases not matched to a gene; V was cut back by 4 bases and J by 3 bases. Per the germline V gene, CDR1 is KGHSH and CDR2 is LQKENI. Here the CDR3 reads CASSQGAGANQPQHF. The CDR3 nucleotides are TGTGCCAGCTCACAGGGGGCAGGGGCCAATCAGCCCCAGCATTTT.

V usage is TRBV5-1 and J usage is TRBJ1-1; D is unresolved. Germline loops: CDR1 SGHRS, CDR2 YFSETQ. The CDR3 runs 13 residues. V was cut by 2 bases and J by 1 base, with 6 bases left in between. The CDR3 is CASSFNKNTEAFF. CDR3 DNA sequence: TGCGCCAGCAGCTTCAACAAGAACACTGAAGCTTTCTTT.

The rearrangement joins TRBV6-4 to TRBJ2-1, with a tentative D call TRBD2 (5 bases). Germline-derived CDR1 and CDR2 are MRHNA and SNTAGT. V was trimmed by 4 bases and J by 4 bases, leaving 8 bases between them. The CDR3 extends over 13 amino acids. The DNA for the CDR3 is TGTGCCAGCAGTGCGGGGTTTTACAATGAGCAGTTCTTC. Translating gives CASSAGFYNEQFF.

The chain has TRBV7-6 and TRBJ2-3, with D perhaps TRBD1 (7 bases). This CDR3 has 15 amino acids. From germline, CDR1 is SGHVS and CDR2 FNYEAQ. V was trimmed by 1 base and J by 5 bases, leaving 13 bases between them. In DNA, the CDR3 is TGTGCCAGCAGCTTAGGTGGCCAGGGGGGAGATACGCAGTATTTT. It encodes CASSLGGQGGDTQYF.

The rearrangement uses TRBV10-1 and TRBJ2-2; unclear D gene. CDR1 and CDR2 (germline): WNHNN, SYGVQD (reference sequence). The CDR3 has 12 residues. Between the trimmed V and J ends, which lost 7 bases and 2 bases, there was a span of 5 bases. The CDR3 reads CASTLNTGELFF. CDR3 in DNA: TGCGCCAGCACCCTAAACACCGGGGAGCTGTTTTTT.

The chain employs TRBV6-1 and TRBJ2-3, with 8 nucleotides matching TRBD2. The CDR3 totals 17 residues. V was pared by 2 bases and J by 0 bases, with 7 bases of the junction left unmatched. CDR1 is MNHNS and CDR2 is SASEGT in the germline V gene. This chain's CDR3 is CASSEWPSGLSTDTQYF. CDR3 sequence (DNA): TGTGCCAGCAGTGAATGGCCTAGCGGGCTTAGCACAGATACGCAGTATTTT.

The chain carries TRBV19 and TRBJ2-3; 8 bases are shared with TRBD2. The ends lost 6 bases at V and 10 bases at J; junction bases unmatched: 6. From germline, CDR1 is LNHDA and CDR2 SQIVND (reference sequence). The CDR3 loop spans 12 amino acids. The CDR3 DNA is TGTGCCAGTAGCCGGGAGGGGGGTTCGCAGTATTTT. Amino acids: CASSREGGSQYF.

V is TRBV2 and J is TRBJ1-2; D ambiguous. Trimming cost V 6 bases and J 6 bases, with 14 bases left between them. Germline values: CDR1 SNHLY, CDR2 FYNNEI. The CDR3 extends over 13 amino acids. CDR3 bases: TGTGCCAGCAGACCCGACCGTGAAGATGGCTACACCTTC. Translation gives CASRPDREDGYTF.

This chain joins TRBV6-4 and TRBJ2-2; TRBD2 aligns across 11 bases. The CDR3 is made up of 15 amino acids. Germline loops: CDR1 MRHNA, CDR2 SNTAGT. V lost 2 bases to trimming and J lost 4 bases; unmatched junction nucleotides: 0. CDR3 sequence: CASSDGTSGTGELFF. Here the CDR3 DNA reads TGTGCCAGCAGTGACGGGACTAGCGGCACCGGGGAGCTGTTTTTT.

This rearrangement joins TRBV13 to TRBJ1-1; 8 nucleotides align to TRBD1. V shed 5 bases, J shed 1 base, and the junction held 15 bases outside the gene matches. Germline CDR1 is PRHDT and CDR2 is FYEKMQ (reference sequence). This CDR3 contains 18 residues. Here the CDR3 reads CASSHMTHIGQGNTEAFF. DNA of the CDR3: TGTGCCAGCAGCCACATGACCCATATCGGACAGGGGAACACTGAAGCTTTCTTT.

This clone was detected only a few times. The chain recombines TRBV7-2 with TRBJ1-5; D not certain. The length of the CDR3 is 14 residues. The V gene's germline CDR1 is SGHTA and CDR2 FQGNSA. V was shortened by 5 bases and J by 9 bases, with 17 bases between the two germline ends. CDR3 sequence: CASSREGVVRPQHF. In nucleotides, the CDR3 is TGTGCCAGCAGCCGCGAGGGCGTCGTTCGGCCCCAGCATTTT.

The chain joins TRBV29-1 to TRBJ2-5, with D possibly TRBD2 on 6 matching bases. V lost 0 bases, J lost 4 bases, and 15 bases lay in between. The CDR3 length is 15 residues. Per germline, CDR1 SQVTM and CDR2 ANQGSEA. The CDR3 loop is CSVEESGQEGETQYF. The DNA for the CDR3 is TGCAGCGTTGAAGAATCCGGCCAGGAGGGAGAGACCCAGTACTTC. The full variable domain, in which reference TRBV29-1 and TRBJ2-5 provide the parts outside the CDR3, is SAVISQKPSRDICQRGTSLTIQCQVDSQVTMMFWYRQQPGQSLTLIATANQGSEATYESGFVIDKFPISRPNLTFSTLTVSNMSPEDSSIYLCSVEESGQEGETQYFGPGTRLLVL.

CDR3 in DNA: TGTGCCAGCAGTACCGTCGCGGCCGGGGAGCTGTTTTTT. It specifies CASSTVAAGELFF. The rearrangement joins TRBV6-4 to TRBJ2-2; D uncertain. Germline V gene lookup returns CDR1 MRHNA and CDR2 SNTAGT. There are 13 residues in the CDR3. The germline V and J ends were trimmed by 5 bases and 6 bases, with 10 bases remaining between them.

The rearrangement links TRBV11-2 to TRBJ1-2; possible D gene TRBD1, 6 bases. Germline CDR1 SGHAT, CDR2 FQNNGV. This CDR3 region has 13 residues. V gave up 3 bases and J gave up 6 bases, with 11 bases separating them. DNA of the CDR3: TGTGCCAGCAGCTTGCCCTACAGGGATGGCTACACCTTC. This sequence encodes CASSLPYRDGYTF.

The rearrangement links TRBV6-1 to TRBJ1-3; D gene ambiguous. Per germline, CDR1 MNHNS and CDR2 SASEGT. This CDR3 contains 15 residues. V was clipped by 7 bases and J by 0 bases, with 13 bases between them. CDR3 sequence reads: CASIITAASGNTIYF. The CDR3, as DNA: TGTGCCAGCATCATTACAGCCGCCTCTGGAAACACCATATATTTT.

This clone was recorded a few times. As DNA, the CDR3 is TGCGCCAGCAGCAGAATTCCACAGGGGGGCACTGAAGCTTTCTTT. It yields the protein CASSRIPQGGTEAFF. The chain links TRBV5-1 to TRBJ1-1; 8 nucleotides align to TRBD1. Germline trimming cut 4 bases from V and 4 bases from J; bases unmatched to any gene: 9. Germline V gene lookup returns CDR1 SGHRS and CDR2 YFSETQ. The CDR3 length is 15 residues.

The chain links TRBV7-9 to TRBJ2-1; 9 nucleotides match TRBD1. Germline CDR1 reads SEHNR; CDR2 reads FQNEAQ (reference sequence). The junction had 5 bases not matched to a gene; V was cut back by 4 bases and J by 4 bases. The CDR3 spans 15 residues. CDR3 residues: CASSSPGQGYNEQFF. In nucleotides, the CDR3 is TGTGCCAGCAGCTCGCCGGGACAGGGATACAATGAGCAGTTCTTC.

This chain links TRBV5-4 with TRBJ2-5; 9 bases are shared with TRBD2. The V gene's germline CDR1 is SGHNT and CDR2 YYREEE (reference sequence). With 0 bases clipped from V and 0 bases from J, the junction kept 6 bases outside the gene matches. The CDR3 runs to 17 residues. This CDR3 reads CASSLVRLAGNQETQYF. The CDR3 DNA is TGTGCCAGCAGCTTGGTCCGGCTAGCGGGGAACCAAGAGACCCAGTACTTC.

This clone was seen a handful of times. The chain uses TRBV6-5 and TRBJ2-2; 12 positions agree with TRBD2. Germline trimming cut 7 bases from V and 6 bases from J; bases unmatched to any gene: 6. The CDR3 spans 15 residues. Germline CDR1 is MNHEY and CDR2 is SVGAGI. CDR3 nucleotide sequence: TGTGCCAGCACCCCGACTAGCGGGAGCCCCGGGGAGCTGTTTTTT. Translated, it gives CASTPTSGSPGELFF.

V and J are TRBV5-1 and TRBJ1-1; TRBD1 agrees at 8 bases. The V and J ends lost 4 bases and 10 bases, in that order; junction bases with no gene match: 12. The CDR3 spans 14 residues. Germline CDR1 reads SGHRS; CDR2 reads YFSETQ. This CDR3 reads CASSEDRDLLPAFF. The CDR3 nucleotides are TGCGCCAGCAGCGAGGACAGGGATTTGTTACCAGCTTTCTTT.

The chain is built from TRBV4-2 and TRBJ2-1, with D unresolved. V lost 0 bases and J lost 7, with 7 bases in between. This CDR3 region has 13 residues. The V gene's germline CDR1 is LGHNA and CDR2 YNFKEQ. CDR3 protein: CASSQDGRNEQFF. CDR3 DNA sequence: TGTGCCAGCAGCCAAGATGGACGGAATGAGCAGTTCTTC.

This rearrangement joins TRBV7-8 to TRBJ1-1; D is ambiguous. Germline V gives CDR1 SGHVS, CDR2 FQNEAQ. Trimming removed 2 bases at V and 1 base at J, with 20 bases between. This CDR3 is 18 amino acids long. Here the CDR3 reads CASSLFPRPRLTNTEAFF. Written as DNA, the CDR3 is TGTGCCAGCAGCTTATTCCCCCGTCCCCGCCTTACGAACACTGAAGCTTTCTTT.